Listed here is a single TCR beta chain. Using immunoSEQ multiplex PCR, the repertoire was profiled, and TCRdb retains in-frame clones only, with some absent. The sample records approximately 330,000 clones, 80% to 90% being singletons. This specimen belongs to a study of blood T cell repertoires in COVID-19. Whole-study context: The study drew acute and convalescent COVID-19 samples from the United States, Italy and Spain. The analysed material was cDNA or gDNA that came from T cells, B-cell-depleted T cells, or PBMCs.

Adults between about 18 and 89 years of age took part from 24 US areas. Allocation to cohorts depended on clinical history reported by the participants. The CDR3 totals 14 residues. Looked up from germline, CDR1 is SGHTA and CDR2 is FQGNSA. V was trimmed by 7 bases and J by 4 bases, leaving 13 bases between them. Input material: PBMCs or T cells enriched from blood (not recorded which). The chain employs TRBV7-2 and TRBJ2-2; D remains unclear. This clonotype originated in a woman aged 40 to 49 with acute COVID-19. In DNA, the CDR3 is TGTGCCAGCAATAACGGCGGTGGCACCGGGGAGCTGTTTTTT. Protein product: CASNNGGGTGELFF.